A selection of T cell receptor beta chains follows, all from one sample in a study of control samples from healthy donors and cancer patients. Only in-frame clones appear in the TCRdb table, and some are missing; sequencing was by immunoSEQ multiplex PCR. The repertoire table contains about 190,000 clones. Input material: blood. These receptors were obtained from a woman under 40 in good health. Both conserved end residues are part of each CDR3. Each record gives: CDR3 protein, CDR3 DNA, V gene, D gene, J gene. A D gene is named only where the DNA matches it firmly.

CAVGDGGPYEQYF TGTGCTGTCGGGGACGGGGGCCCCTACGAGCAGTACTTC TRBV30 - TRBJ2-7
CASNLQGASPLHF TGTGCCAGCAACCTACAGGGGGCTTCACCCCTCCACTTT TRBV5-5 TRBD1 TRBJ1-6
CASSMTGSPYEQYF TGTGCCAGTAGTATGACAGGGTCCCCCTACGAGCAGTACTTC TRBV19 TRBD1 TRBJ2-7
CASSQDDYNSPLHF TGCGCCAGCAGCCAAGACGACTATAATTCACCCCTCCACTTT TRBV4-3 - TRBJ1-6
CATGTEASGANVLTF TGTGCTACGGGGACAGAGGCCTCTGGGGCCAACGTCCTGACTTTC TRBV19 TRBD1 TRBJ2-6
CASSYSAGRGNYGYTF TGTGCCAGCAGTTACTCAGCCGGACGGGGTAACTATGGCTACACCTTC TRBV6-6 - TRBJ1-2
CASSHTGGSDGYTF TGTGCCAGCAGCCATACAGGGGGATCGGATGGCTACACCTTC TRBV3-1/TRBV3-2 TRBD1 TRBJ1-2
CAWGFGTGSGPLHF TGTGCCTGGGGATTTGGGACAGGGAGTGGACCCCTCCACTTT TRBV30 TRBD1 TRBJ1-6
CAISRTGTNTEAFF TGTGCCATCAGTCGTACAGGGACGAACACTGAAGCTTTCTTT TRBV10-3 - TRBJ1-1
CASSQLEQGARGEKLFF TGCGCCAGCAGCCAATTAGAACAGGGGGCGCGGGGTGAAAAACTGTTTTTT TRBV4-1 TRBD1 TRBJ1-4
CASSLKGLVNTEAFF TGTGCCAGCAGCTTAAAGGGCCTGGTGAACACTGAAGCTTTCTTT TRBV13 - TRBJ1-1
CAWSVQRYEQYF TGTGCCTGGAGTGTACAGCGGTACGAGCAGTACTTC TRBV30 - TRBJ2-7
CASSLPGRWGEKLFF TGTGCCAGCTCCCTCCCGGGCAGGTGGGGTGAAAAACTGTTTTTT TRBV28 - TRBJ1-4
CASSYGTGGIPGYTF TGTGCCAGCAGTTACGGGACAGGGGGGATCCCGGGCTACACCTTC TRBV6-5 TRBD1 TRBJ1-2
CASTGGRVGTEAFF TGTGCCAGTACAGGGGGGAGGGTAGGAACTGAAGCTTTCTTT TRBV19 TRBD1 TRBJ1-1
CASSKEVNSQETQYF TGTGCCAGCAGCAAAGAGGTAAACAGCCAAGAGACCCAGTACTTC TRBV21-1 - TRBJ2-5
CASSPPGREQYF TGTGCCAGCAGCCCCCCGGGGCGGGAGCAGTACTTC TRBV7-2 - TRBJ2-7
CASRWGDRQNYGYTF TGTGCCAGCAGATGGGGGGACAGACAAAACTATGGCTACACCTTC TRBV28 TRBD1 TRBJ1-2
CASSFAGTASSYEQYF TGTGCCAGCAGCTTCGCCGGGACAGCGAGCTCCTACGAGCAGTACTTC TRBV7-9 TRBD1 TRBJ2-7
CAWSGWTSGGGSYNEQFF TGTGCCTGGAGTGGCTGGACTAGCGGGGGCGGCTCCTACAATGAGCAGTTCTTC TRBV30 TRBD2 TRBJ2-1
CASSPRSVWMGTDTQYF TGTGCCAGCAGTCCAAGGTCCGTATGGATGGGGACAGATACGCAGTATTTT TRBV2 - TRBJ2-3
CASEGGQGAGQPQHF TGTGCCAGCGAGGGGGGACAGGGGGCAGGACAGCCCCAGCATTTT TRBV7-2 TRBD1 TRBJ1-5
CASSLAGTDNQPQHF TGCGCCAGCAGCTTGGCCGGGACGGATAATCAGCCCCAGCATTTT TRBV5-1 - TRBJ1-5
CASSQVGTGTQPQHF TGCGCCAGCAGCCAAGTAGGGACAGGGACTCAGCCCCAGCATTTT TRBV4-1 TRBD1 TRBJ1-5
CASSERQGSPEAFF TGTGCCAGCAGCGAACGGCAGGGGAGCCCTGAAGCTTTCTTT TRBV2 - TRBJ1-1
CASSQTGGYTF TGTGCCAGCAGCCAGACGGGTGGCTACACCTTC TRBV4-2 - TRBJ1-2
CASSYGWEQYF TGTGCCAGCAGTTACGGGTGGGAGCAGTACTTC TRBV6-2/TRBV6-3 - TRBJ2-7
CASSYFGGRANYGYTF TGTGCCAGCAGTTACTTCGGGGGTAGAGCTAACTATGGCTACACCTTC TRBV6-5 - TRBJ1-2
CASSPDRYQETQYF TGTGCCAGCAGTCCAGACAGATACCAAGAGACCCAGTACTTC TRBV28 - TRBJ2-5
CASSLSLAGGYEQFF TGTGCTAGCAGCTTAAGCCTAGCGGGGGGCTATGAGCAGTTCTTC TRBV7-7 TRBD2 TRBJ2-1